The T cell receptor beta chain described here comes from a study of early T cells in non-severe SARS-CoV-2 infection. As for the study in general: Sequencing was performed on bulk RNA from unsorted whole blood, leaving chains unpaired.

TCRdb reprocessed the 5' RACE reads via MiXCR and lists one record per CDR3 protein. The repertoire has some 32,000 distinct CDR3 sequences, 3.9% of them found once; the top ten carry more than 8%. With 0 bases removed from V and 4 bases from J, the gap between germline ends came to 9 bases. The CDR3 runs 14 residues. This clonotype was obtained from an adult who was a healthcare worker with PCR-confirmed SARS-CoV-2 infection or an uninfected control (not recorded which). J is TRBJ2-5 and V is TRBV12-3 or TRBV12-4; no clear D gene. The sample was whole blood. CDR3 sequence reads: CASSLAPGGETQYF. The CDR3 bases are TGTGCCAGCAGTTTAGCCCCGGGCGGAGAGACCCAGTACTTC.